One and the same sample provided the 19 T cell receptor beta chains below, sequenced in a study of early T cells in non-severe SARS-CoV-2 infection. TCRdb fed the 5' RACE reads into MiXCR, producing one record per CDR3 protein. The table has more than 55,000 distinct CDR3 sequences, roughly 4.6% seen once. The material sequenced was whole blood, taken at baseline. All receptors come from an adult who was a healthcare worker with PCR-confirmed SARS-CoV-2 infection or an uninfected control (not recorded which). The donor label of this sample is uncertain.

This clonotype was detected ten times or more. The CDR3 protein is CSVDGYGYTF. DNA for the CDR3: TGCAGTGTTGACGGCTATGGCTACACCTTC. The V and J genes are TRBV20-1 and TRBJ1-2; the D is unclear. The CDR3 is made up of 10 amino acids. Germline CDR1 reads DFQATT; CDR2 reads SNEGSKA (reference sequence). Trimming stripped 7 bases from V and 4 bases from J, with 7 bases between.

At least ten counts were recorded for this clonotype. The V call is TRBV4-3, the J call TRBJ2-3, with TRBD1 identical over 10 bases. The ends lost 0 bases at V and 1 base at J; junction bases unmatched: 4. CDR3 size: 17 residues. CDR1 LGHNA and CDR2 YSLEER come from the germline V gene. The CDR3 sequence: CASSQDPGQGGTDTQYF. The CDR3 bases are TGCGCCAGCAGCCAAGACCCCGGACAGGGGGGCACAGATACGCAGTATTTT.

The chain carries TRBV6-2 or TRBV6-3 and TRBJ2-5, with D unclear. Germline assignment: CDR1 MNHEY and CDR2 SVGEGT. The CDR3 is made up of 13 amino acids. Trimming cost V 11 bases and J 3 bases, with 16 bases left between them. CDR3 bases: TGTGCCTCAGCTATGGGCGGAAAAGAGACCCAGTACTTC. It specifies CASAMGGKETQYF.

Only a few counts were recorded for this clonotype. The rearrangement joins TRBV28 to TRBJ1-5; weak D call: TRBD1 (6 bases). The CDR3 consists of 16 residues. V dropped 3 bases and J dropped 7 bases, with 19 bases sitting between them. CDR1 MDHEN and CDR2 SYDVKM come from the germline V gene. CDR3 DNA sequence: TGTGCCAGCAGTTTGCTTTTATTCAGGGGAGAACAGCCCCAGCATTTT. This gives the protein CASSLLLFRGEQPQHF.

The chain has TRBV6-2 or TRBV6-3 and TRBJ1-3; D gene ambiguous. Germline CDR1 reads MNHEY; CDR2 reads SVGEGT. The CDR3 consists of 13 residues. The V gene lost 6 bases and the J gene lost 2 bases, with 8 bases spanning the gap. Written as DNA, the CDR3 is TGTGCCAGCAGCCTGACTACTGGAAACACCATATATTTT. It encodes CASSLTTGNTIYF.

This clonotype was counted a few times. The CDR3 reads CASSPETGTDTQYF. The CDR3 DNA follows: TGTGCCAGCAGTCCCGAGACAGGCACAGATACGCAGTATTTT. The chain couples TRBV27 to TRBJ2-3, with a tentative D call TRBD1 (5 bases). This CDR3 has 14 residues. CDR1 and CDR2 from the germline V gene are MNHEY and SMNVEV (reference sequence). Deletions cut 5 bases from V and 1 base from J, with 10 bases between.

This clonotype has just a few counts. The V and J genes are TRBV3-1 and TRBJ2-7; D gene uncertain. V lost 0 bases and J lost 9, with 6 bases in between. This CDR3 comprises 11 residues. Germline-derived CDR1 and CDR2 are LGHDT and YNNKEL (reference sequence). CDR3 DNA: TGTGCCAGCAGCCAAGACCTAGTGCAGTACTTC. Protein sequence: CASSQDLVQYF.

In this sample, this clonotype turned up a few times. The chain uses TRBV11-2 and TRBJ1-6; D remains ambiguous. Germline V CDR1 and CDR2: SGHAT, FQNNGV. The CDR3 is 14 residues long. Trimming shortened V by 7 bases and J by 1 base, and 8 bases separated the two germline ends. The CDR3 spells CASTFGSYNSPLHF. In nucleotides, the CDR3 is TGTGCCAGCACCTTTGGATCCTATAATTCACCCCTCCACTTT.

The table lists this clonotype with many counts. The chain joins TRBV20-1 to TRBJ2-7; D is uncertain. V was trimmed by 3 bases and J by 3 bases, leaving 9 bases between them. The CDR3 is 12 amino acids. CDR1 is DFQATT and CDR2 is SNEGSKA in the germline V gene (reference sequence). The CDR3 protein is CSASPVDYEQYF. CDR3 DNA sequence: TGCAGTGCTAGCCCAGTCGACTACGAGCAGTACTTC.

This clonotype was observed a few times. The chain has TRBV4-2 and TRBJ2-1, with 12 bases fitting TRBD2. Germline V CDR1 and CDR2: LGHNA, YNFKEQ. The CDR3 totals 18 residues. V was clipped by 0 bases and J by 7 bases; unmatched bases: 10. The CDR3 sequence: CASSQDEGLAGRGNEQFF. CDR3 in DNA: TGTGCCAGCAGCCAAGACGAAGGACTAGCGGGGCGGGGGAATGAGCAGTTCTTC.

This clonotype has ten or more counts. The rearrangement links TRBV7-3 to TRBJ1-4, with D perhaps matching TRBD1 (5 bases). Per the germline V gene, CDR1 is SGHTA and CDR2 is FQGTGA. This CDR3 is 15 amino acids long. V lost 4 bases and J 5 bases, leaving 14 bases between the germline ends. The CDR3: CASSSSPGGNEKLFF. In nucleotides, the CDR3 is TGTGCCAGCAGCTCCTCCCCCGGGGGGAATGAAAAACTGTTTTTT.

This clonotype has ten or more counts. The CDR3 DNA follows: TGTGCCTGGGGAAGGGGTAGCTCTGGGGCCAACGTCCTGACTTTC. It yields the protein CAWGRGSSGANVLTF. The chain joins TRBV30 to TRBJ2-6, with D possibly being TRBD1 (5 bases). The CDR3 runs to 15 residues. Looked up from germline, CDR1 is GTSNPN and CDR2 is SVGIG (reference sequence). V was clipped by 5 bases and J by 0 bases, with 11 bases between them.

The rearrangement joins TRBV11-3 to TRBJ2-3; unclear D gene. With 1 base removed from V and 6 bases from J, the gap between germline ends came to 11 bases. This CDR3 region has 14 residues. CDR1 SGHNT and CDR2 YENEEA come from the germline V gene. CDR3 bases: TGTGCCAGCAGCTTAGGGAGACGCGCCGATACGCAGTATTTT. Its protein is CASSLGRRADTQYF.

The V gene is TRBV15, the J gene TRBJ2-1; no reliable D call. The length of the CDR3 is 15 residues. Trimming stripped 0 bases from V and 6 bases from J, with 12 bases between. CDR1 and CDR2 (germline): LNHNV, YYDKDF (reference sequence). CDR3 sequence (DNA): TGTGCCACCAGCAGAGATCGAAGATCGAGCAATGAGCAGTTCTTC. Protein: CATSRDRRSSNEQFF.

Many counts were recorded for this clonotype. This chain joins TRBV12-3 or TRBV12-4 and TRBJ2-5; D is perhaps TRBD1 (5 bases). This CDR3 is built from 14 residues. V was trimmed by 3 bases and J by 1 base, leaving 9 bases between them. In nucleotides, the CDR3 is TGTGCCAGCAGTTTGTCAGGGTCCCAAGAGACCCAGTACTTC. Translated: CASSLSGSQETQYF.

V gene TRBV6-5 combines with J gene TRBJ2-7, with a tentative D call TRBD2 (6 bases). This CDR3 comprises 14 residues. V gave up 2 bases and J gave up 6 bases, with 14 bases separating them. In germline, CDR1 is MNHEY, CDR2 SVGAGI. CDR3 amino acids: CASSYLSLGGEQYF. Here the CDR3 DNA reads TGTGCCAGCAGTTACCTGTCATTGGGGGGCGAGCAGTACTTC.

In this sample, this clonotype turned up a few times. This sequence joins TRBV7-9 and TRBJ2-7; the match to TRBD2 covers 9 bases. Per the germline V gene, CDR1 is SEHNR and CDR2 is FQNEAQ (reference sequence). This CDR3 has 16 residues. J lost 2 bases, V lost 0 bases, and 5 bases had no gene match. Here the CDR3 reads CASSLASGGPPYEQYF. CDR3 nucleotide sequence: TGTGCCAGCAGCTTAGCTAGCGGGGGCCCGCCCTACGAGCAGTACTTC.

V and J are TRBV10-2 and TRBJ2-5, with TRBD2 identical over 10 bases. From germline, CDR1 is WSHSY and CDR2 SAAADI. After removal of 2 bases from V and 6 bases from J, the junction contained 6 bases not matched to a gene. The CDR3 totals 15 residues. CDR3 amino acids: CASSEPQRGGKTQYF. The CDR3 DNA reads as TGCGCCAGCAGTGAGCCCCAGCGGGGGGGGAAGACCCAGTACTTC.

This clonotype was found many times. This chain uses TRBV4-3 with TRBJ2-5; 8 positions agree with TRBD2. V lost 5 bases to trimming and J lost 0 bases; unmatched junction nucleotides: 8. Germline assignment: CDR1 LGHNA and CDR2 YSLEER. The CDR3 is made up of 16 amino acids. The CDR3 spells CASSGIAGSYQETQYF. CDR3 in DNA: TGCGCCAGCAGCGGTATAGCGGGGAGCTACCAAGAGACCCAGTACTTC.